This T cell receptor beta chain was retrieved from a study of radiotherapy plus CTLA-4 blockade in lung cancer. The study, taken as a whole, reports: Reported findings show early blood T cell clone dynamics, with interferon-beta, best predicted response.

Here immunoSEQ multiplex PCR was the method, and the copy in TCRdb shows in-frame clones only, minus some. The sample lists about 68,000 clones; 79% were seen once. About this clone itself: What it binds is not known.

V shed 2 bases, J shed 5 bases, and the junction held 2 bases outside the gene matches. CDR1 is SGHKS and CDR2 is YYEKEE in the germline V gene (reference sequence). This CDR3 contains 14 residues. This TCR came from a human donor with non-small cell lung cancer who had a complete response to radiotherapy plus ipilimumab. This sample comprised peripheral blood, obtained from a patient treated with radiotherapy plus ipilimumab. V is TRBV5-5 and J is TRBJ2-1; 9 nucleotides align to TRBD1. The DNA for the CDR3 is TGTGCCAGCAGCTTTAGGACAGGGGACAATGAGCAGTTCTTC. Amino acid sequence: CASSFRTGDNEQFF.